This TCR beta chain was sequenced during a study of blood T cell repertoires in COVID-19 (dated by TCRdb to 2020 to 2021). With regard to the full study: Samples from collaborators originated in the United States, Italy and Spain and spanned both the acute and convalescent phases of COVID-19. HLA class I and class II types, where available, came from metadata supplied by the sample provider rather than from assay-based typing. The samples were drawn from two sources: the first 160 participants of the ongoing ImmuneRACE study, and 1,000 to 1,500 subjects contributed by 6 global collaborators. The prospective study material was composed of cDNA or gDNA derived from T cells, B-cell-depleted T cells, or PBMCs. Sample metadata almost always included a de-identified subject ID, COVID-19 status, age in years and sex. A freely available public database, intended as a resource for researchers studying the immune response to SARS-CoV-2, is where the repertoires were released. The dataset comprised deeply sampled blood TCRbeta repertoires from subjects exposed to, actively infected with, or recovered from COVID-19. Beyond this particular receptor, the publication reports: Clinical and demographic metadata were provided uncurated, with the amount varying by source and participant.

This clone was seen only once. No cognate antigen has been identified for it. The input lacks base qualities; no much larger clone sits a single base away. The collaborating institutions used their own protocols to collect whole blood in K2EDTA tubes. For TCRbeta analysis, collaborators shipped samples in one of three forms: frozen whole blood, isolated PBMCs, or DNA extracted from either of those sample types. TCRbeta CDR3 regions were amplified from genomic DNA by means of the immunoSEQ Assay, a bias-controlled multiplex PCR. From the authors' description of their analysis: Within the assay, amplification of reference gene primers was used to estimate how many nucleated cells each sample contained. To quantify the absolute abundance of each unique TCRbeta CDR3 rearrangement, sequence reads were collapsed and filtered. For each sample, productive Simpson clonality was calculated as the square root of Simpson's diversity index across productive rearrangements. In TCRdb, the immuneACCESS table is reduced to in-frame sequences with V and J assigned. These tables do not hold every clone; where another copy was compared, an unresolved V gene accounts for under half, and the others remain unexplained. Clone size and V and J calls were adopted from that table, with D and trimming inferred from the DNA. In this sample the table shows a few hundred thousand clones, almost 90% of which occur a single time. About 1.3% of the sample is held by the ten biggest clonotypes.

In the germline V gene (reference sequence), CDR1 corresponds to SEHNR and CDR2 to FQNEAQ. The CDR3 sequence holds 13 residues, the cysteine and phenylalanine included. Only the CDR3 portion is preserved as DNA: 39 bases, with reading frame beginning at the first base. Trimming takes 4 bases from V and 4 bases from J, and the germline ends sit 10 bases apart. This chain joins TRBV7-9 to TRBJ1-1; a weak D assignment points to TRBD1 (5 bases agree). The sequencing input was peripheral blood. The source is a man aged 80 or over with acute or convalescent COVID-19. For the CDR3, the sequence is CASSSSQGTEAFF. The DNA reads as follows: TGTGCCAGCAGCTCGTCTCAGGGCACTGAAGCTTTCTTT. Where the CDR3 stops, the reference TRBV7-9 and TRBJ1-1 genes take over; the full variable domain is DTGVSQNPRHKITKRGQNVTFRCDPISEHNRLYWYRQTLGQGPEFLTYFQNEAQLEKSRLLSDRFSAERPKGSFSTLEIQRTEQGDSAMYLCASSSSQGTEAFFGQGTRLTVV.